This T cell receptor (beta chain) stems from a study of T cell responses to AZD1222 COVID-19 vaccine. Points from the study as a whole: Spike-specific TCR breadth and depth went up after people got two AZD1222 doses. Repertoires were obtained solely post-peak T cell response. White British ancestry dominated among donors, who included more females, and clonal diversity was possibly underestimated.

As for this clone: Antigen unknown.

Trimming shortened V by 2 bases and J by 2 bases, and 17 bases separated the two germline ends. CDR1 LNHDA and CDR2 SQIVND come from the germline V gene (reference sequence). The CDR3 has 17 residues. Clones were read by immunoSEQ multiplex PCR, and TCRdb kept only the in-frame ones, dropping some. The sample has roughly 190,000 clones; 85% to 95% are singletons. The source is an adult who received the MenACWY meningococcal vaccine as a control. This specimen was peripheral blood, taken 28 days after the second dose of the MenACWY control vaccine. This chain uses TRBV19 with TRBJ2-3; D is possibly TRBD1 or TRBD2 (5 bases each). Written as DNA, the CDR3 is TGTGCCAGTAGTATAAGGAGAGGGGCGCAGGACACAGATACGCAGTATTTT. This codes for CASSIRRGAQDTDTQYF.